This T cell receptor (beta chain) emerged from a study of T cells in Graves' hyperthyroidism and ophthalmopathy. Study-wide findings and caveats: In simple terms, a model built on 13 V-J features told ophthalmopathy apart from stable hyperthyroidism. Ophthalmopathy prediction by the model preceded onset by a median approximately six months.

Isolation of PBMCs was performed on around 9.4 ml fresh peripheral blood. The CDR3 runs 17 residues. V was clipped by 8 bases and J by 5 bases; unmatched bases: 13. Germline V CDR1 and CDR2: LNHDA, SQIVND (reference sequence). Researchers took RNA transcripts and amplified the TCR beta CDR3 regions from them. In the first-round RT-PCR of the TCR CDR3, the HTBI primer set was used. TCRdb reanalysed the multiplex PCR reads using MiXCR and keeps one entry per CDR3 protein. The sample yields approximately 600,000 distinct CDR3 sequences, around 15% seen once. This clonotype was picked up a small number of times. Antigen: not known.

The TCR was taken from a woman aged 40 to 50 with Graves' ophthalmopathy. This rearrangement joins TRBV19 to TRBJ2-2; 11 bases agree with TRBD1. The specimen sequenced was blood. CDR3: CASFPHAGTGGTGELFF. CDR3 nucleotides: TGTGCCAGTTTTCCCCACGCCGGGACAGGGGGGACCGGGGAGCTGTTTTTT.